The clone carrying this T cell receptor (beta chain) was observed a few times. The sample is drawn from a study of shared T cell receptors in the human thymus. The assay was immunoSEQ multiplex PCR, and TCRdb's table has in-frame clones only and misses some. This table has around 730,000 clones, roughly 85% appearing once. This CDR3 is built from 16 residues. With 0 bases removed from V and 6 bases from J, the gap between germline ends came to 15 bases. Germline CDR1 reads SGHTA; CDR2 reads FQGNSA. Another study also made use of these data, one on human thymus T cells. As that report states: Having corrective surgery for congenital heart defects, healthy Finnish infants were the ones who donated. Thymic material originated from resections removed in the course of corrective heart surgery. Among thymic and blood repertoires, usage of V and J genes appeared biased. There were highly overlapping thymic repertoires among unrelated individuals, as related research reported.

This sequence originates from a girl younger than two with a congenital heart defect. This rearrangement joins TRBV7-2 to TRBJ2-1; tentatively, D is TRBD2 (5 bases). The specimen was thymocytes. The CDR3 is CASSLASGSGGNEQFF. In DNA, the CDR3 is TGTGCCAGCAGCTTAGCCTCGGGGTCCGGCGGCAATGAGCAGTTCTTC.